This T cell receptor (beta chain) was sequenced during a study of blood T cell repertoires in COVID-19. Study information: Samples of COVID-19 (acute and convalescent) were obtained from the United States, Italy and Spain. PBMCs, B-cell-depleted T cells, or T cells were the source of the cDNA or gDNA that made up the material.

Trimming shortened V by 6 bases and J by 7 bases, and 12 bases separated the two germline ends. The germline V gene has CDR1 MNHEY and CDR2 SVGAGI. The CDR3 contains 13 residues. Per the original data handling: Amplifying reference gene primers gave estimates of nucleated cell counts. Profiled with immunoSEQ multiplex PCR; TCRdb holds only in-frame clones, not every one. That table is the source of V, J and clone size, and D and trimming were worked out from the DNA. The table records 70,000 to 75,000 clones, 88% of them present only once. The sample taken for sequencing was peripheral blood. This receptor was identified in a human donor in a cohort sampled during active COVID-19. The chain combines TRBV6-5 with TRBJ1-4, with D unclear. Here the CDR3 reads CASREGVVEKLFF. CDR3 in DNA: TGTGCCAGCAGGGAGGGAGTTGTTGAAAAACTGTTTTTT.